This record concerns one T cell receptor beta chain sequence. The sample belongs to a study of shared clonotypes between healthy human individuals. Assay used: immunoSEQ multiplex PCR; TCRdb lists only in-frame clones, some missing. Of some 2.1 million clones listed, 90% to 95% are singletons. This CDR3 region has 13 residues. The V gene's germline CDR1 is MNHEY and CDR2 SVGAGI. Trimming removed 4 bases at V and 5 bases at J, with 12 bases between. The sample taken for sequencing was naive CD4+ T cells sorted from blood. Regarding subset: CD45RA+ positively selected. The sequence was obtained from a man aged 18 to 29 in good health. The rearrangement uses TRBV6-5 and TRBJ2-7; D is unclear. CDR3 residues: CASSSPPHHEQYF. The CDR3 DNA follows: TGTGCCAGCAGTTCCCCTCCACACCACGAGCAGTACTTC.